The sequence of this TCR beta chain was determined in a study of identical twins. The germline CDR1 and CDR2 sequences are SGHTA and FQGNSA. Trimming pared 3 bases from V and 2 bases from J, leaving 9 bases between. The CDR3 extends over 14 amino acids. TCRdb reprocessed the 5' RACE reads via MiXCR and lists one record per CDR3 protein. The sample has about 240,000 distinct CDR3 sequences, over 9.5% seen once. On this clonotype itself: The antigen remains undetermined.

Regarding the study as a whole: Invariant cells of the MAIT and iNKT types might have partly distorted the zero-insertion analyses. There was more out-of-frame TCR alpha sharing in monozygotic twins than models estimated.

The rearrangement joins TRBV7-2 to TRBJ2-3; D ambiguous. This receptor was taken from a man aged 45 to 65 in good health. What was sequenced was memory T cells sorted from blood. This CDR3 is CASSFRSNTDTQYF. CDR3 bases: TGTGCCAGCAGCTTCAGGTCGAACACAGATACGCAGTATTTT.